The clone carrying this T cell receptor beta chain was detected a few times. Its cognate antigen is unknown. Individual cDNA molecules each carried unique molecular identifiers attached by the library. MiXCR was run by TCRdb on the RACE reads, yielding one entry per CDR3 protein. Here the sample spans roughly 190,000 distinct CDR3 sequences, approximately 20% being singletons. The ends were cut back, 3 bases at V and 2 bases at J, with 14 bases in the middle. The CDR3 sequence is 15 residues long. Germline lookup yields CDR1 LGHDT and CDR2 YNNKEL (reference sequence). This sample is drawn from a study of human T cells and chemical hapten exposure. Study in general: Upper-back patches of 0.01% DPC were read at 6 days.

As to time point: patch test 1, 2 weeks after DPC sensitization. Treatment reported: therapeutic diphenylcyclopropenone sensitization with weekly scalp DPC. Participating donors were patients with alopecia, aged 18 to 70 years, considered appropriate candidates for DPC. Study-wide results and limits: Correlating positively with patch test score were the PT1 expanded TCR counts.

The source was whole blood, collected in connection with sensitization to the hapten diphenylcyclopropenone (DPC). The chain carries TRBV3-1 and TRBJ2-7, with D perhaps TRBD1 (5 bases). This clonotype was sampled from a woman between 50 and 59 years old with alopecia areata. Some clones in this sample may be carry-over from other donors' samples. The CDR3 loop is CASSQKDRSPYEQYF. The CDR3 bases are TGTGCCAGCAGCCAGAAAGACAGATCTCCCTACGAGCAGTACTTC.